Following are 28 T cell receptor beta chains from one sample sequenced in a study of regulatory T cells in long-lasting Graves disease. Stated time point: persistent/refractory GD, antithyroid drugs over 5 years with positive TRAb. Researchers made the TCR library from RNA that was extracted from PBMCs. In building TCR beta libraries, iRepertoire HTBI primers were used together with Arm-PCR of CDR3 regions. TCRdb analysed the multiplex PCR reads with MiXCR anew, one entry per CDR3 protein. The repertoire holds approximately 690,000 distinct CDR3 sequences, with 25% to 35% as singletons. The sample was peripheral blood mononuclear cells (PBMCs), taken when the disease was refractory, from a patient treated with antithyroid drugs. The source of these receptors is a female donor with Graves disease.

This clonotype was found many times. V and J are TRBV20-1 and TRBJ1-6; unclear D gene. Germline CDR1 reads DFQATT; CDR2 reads SNEGSKA (reference sequence). CDR3 length: 16 residues. Trimming left V 1 base short and J 9 bases short, with 19 bases between. The CDR3: CSARVSVGGGPSPLHF. CDR3 DNA sequence: TGCAGTGCTAGAGTCTCGGTTGGAGGTGGACCTTCACCCCTCCACTTT.

The rearrangement joins TRBV7-9 to TRBJ1-2; D might be TRBD1 (5 bases). Germline V lookup: CDR1 SEHNR, CDR2 FQNEAQ (reference sequence). Trimming stripped 6 bases from V and 3 bases from J, with 26 bases between. The CDR3 spans 18 residues. The CDR3 sequence is CASRAYGVSGHSDYGYTF. The CDR3 DNA follows: TGTGCCAGCAGAGCTTACGGGGTAAGCGGACACTCGGACTATGGCTACACCTTC. Looking up the rest from reference TRBV7-9 and TRBJ1-2 gives the full variable domain: DTGVSQNPRHKITKRGQNVTFRCDPISEHNRLYWYRQTLGQGPEFLTYFQNEAQLEKSRLLSDRFSAERPKGSFSTLEIQRTEQGDSAMYLCASRAYGVSGHSDYGYTFGSGTRLTVV.

CDR3 protein: CASNDRRSGNTIYF. The DNA of the CDR3 is TGTGCCAGCAACGACAGACGCTCTGGAAACACCATATATTTT. This chain links TRBV2 with TRBJ1-3; possible D gene TRBD1, 5 bases. The CDR3 length is 14 residues. Trimming took 7 bases from V and 0 from J, leaving 10 bases between them. In germline, CDR1 is SNHLY, CDR2 FYNNEI.

The rearrangement links TRBV6-1 to TRBJ1-1; 7 positions agree with TRBD1. The V gene's germline CDR1 is MNHNS and CDR2 SASEGT. The CDR3 is 15 amino acids. V was pared by 4 bases and J by 4 bases, with 9 bases of the junction left unmatched. CDR3 region: CASSVLQGSSTEAFF. Written as DNA, the CDR3 is TGTGCCAGCAGTGTACTACAGGGGAGTAGCACTGAAGCTTTCTTT.

A note on this clonotype: Possible read error: a much larger clone is one base away. V and J are TRBV12-3 or TRBV12-4 and TRBJ1-2; possible D gene TRBD1, 6 bases. The CDR3 extends over 13 amino acids. DNA of the CDR3: TGTGCCGGCAGTTTAGGCAGGGGATCCGGCTACACCTTC. As protein: CAGSLGRGSGYTF.

V is TRBV19 and J is TRBJ1-1; TRBD1 matches at 10 bases. Losses at the gene ends were 1 base for V and 6 bases for J; bases not matched to a gene: 5. The CDR3 spans 15 residues. Germline CDR1 LNHDA, CDR2 SQIVND (reference sequence). The CDR3 region is CASSIGQGAVAEAFF. The CDR3, as DNA: TGTGCCAGTAGTATAGGACAGGGGGCGGTTGCTGAAGCTTTCTTT.

This clonotype appeared many times. The CDR3 reads CARINPRDPTNEKLFF. The CDR3 DNA is TGTGCCAGGATAAACCCCCGGGACCCTACTAATGAAAAACTGTTTTTT. The chain has TRBV28 and TRBJ1-4; D might be TRBD1 (5 bases). CDR3 size: 16 residues. Germline-derived CDR1 and CDR2 are MDHEN and SYDVKM. V lost 9 bases to trimming and J lost 2 bases, with 19 bases between them.

The V gene is TRBV28, the J gene TRBJ1-1; D is uncertain. Trimming took off 6 bases at V and 4 bases at J, with 12 bases between the two ends. Germline V gene lookup returns CDR1 MDHEN and CDR2 SYDVKM. The CDR3 is 13 residues long. CDR3 amino acids: CASRHGPATEAFF. The CDR3 DNA sequence: TGTGCCAGCAGACACGGGCCCGCCACTGAAGCTTTCTTT.

The chain joins TRBV28 to TRBJ1-1; D is possibly TRBD1 (5 bases). CDR1 and CDR2 (germline): MDHEN, SYDVKM. The V end lost 7 bases, the J end lost 11 bases, and 20 bases lay between the germline ends. The CDR3 extends over 13 amino acids. In DNA, the CDR3 is TGTGCCAGCACCGAAAGAGGGGAAACGATTGCTTTCTTT. It specifies CASTERGETIAFF.

The gene calls are TRBV28 and TRBJ2-3; a weak D match, TRBD1 (6 bases). The length of the CDR3 is 13 residues. V was clipped by 10 bases and J by 2 bases, with 13 bases between them. Germline V gene lookup returns CDR1 MDHEN and CDR2 SYDVKM. In DNA, the CDR3 is TGTGCCATTTCGGGACACAACACAGATACGCAGTATTTT. This encodes CAISGHNTDTQYF.

The V call is TRBV30, the J call TRBJ2-5; 8 bases agree with TRBD2. The CDR3 has 15 residues. In germline, CDR1 is GTSNPN, CDR2 SVGIG (reference sequence). The trim removed 0 bases at V and 6 bases at J, leaving 9 bases unmatched. The CDR3 is CAWSVLGGGLQTQYF. The CDR3, as DNA: TGTGCCTGGAGTGTTCTCGGGGGGGGTTTACAGACCCAGTACTTC.

This sequence joins TRBV2 and TRBJ1-5; tentative D call: TRBD1 (6 bases). Per germline, CDR1 SNHLY and CDR2 FYNNEI. Trimming took 6 bases from V and 3 from J, leaving 12 bases between them. The length of the CDR3 is 14 residues. CDR3 sequence: CASREQGDNQPQHF. Written as DNA, the CDR3 is TGTGCCAGCAGAGAACAGGGTGACAATCAGCCCCAGCATTTT.

The chain recombines TRBV19 with TRBJ1-4; no definite D call. Germline CDR1 is LNHDA and CDR2 is SQIVND (reference sequence). The CDR3 extends over 15 amino acids. The V end was cut by 5 bases, the J end by 0 bases, with 10 bases between. DNA of the CDR3: TGTGCCAGTAGTCCGGCAGCTGCAACTAATGAAAAACTGTTTTTT. It encodes CASSPAAATNEKLFF.

This clonotype was seen at least ten times. V usage is TRBV29-1 and J usage is TRBJ2-5; 8 bases agree with TRBD2. Looked up from germline, CDR1 is SQVTM and CDR2 is ANQGSEA. The V gene end was trimmed by 4 bases and the J gene end by 5 bases; junction bases not matched to a gene: 9. CDR3 length: 14 residues. The CDR3 reads CSVAAAGAFETQYF. Here the CDR3 DNA reads TGCAGCGTTGCCGCAGCGGGAGCCTTCGAGACCCAGTACTTC.

This rearrangement joins TRBV5-1 to TRBJ1-5; D might be TRBD1 (5 bases). The length of the CDR3 is 14 residues. Trimming removed 3 bases from V and 2 bases from J, with 9 bases in between. Per the germline V gene, CDR1 is SGHRS and CDR2 is YFSETQ. The chain's CDR3 is CASSSQTGNQPQHF. In DNA, the CDR3 is TGCGCCAGCAGCTCCCAGACAGGCAATCAGCCCCAGCATTTT. Using reference TRBV5-1 and TRBJ1-5 for the parts outside the CDR3, the full variable domain is KAGVTQTPRYLIKTRGQQVTLSCSPISGHRSVSWYQQTPGQGLQFLFEYFSETQRNKGNFPGRFSGRQFSNSRSEMNVSTLELGDSALYLCASSSQTGNQPQHFGDGTRLSIL.

This clonotype showed up just a few times. The chain couples TRBV11-2 to TRBJ2-7; 10 bases are a match to TRBD1. The CDR3 has 16 residues. Per germline, CDR1 SGHAT and CDR2 FQNNGV. The V gene end was trimmed by 5 bases and the J gene end by 1 base; junction bases not matched to a gene: 8. The CDR3, as DNA: TGTGCCAGCAGCCGTCCGGGACAGGGGACATCCTACGAGCAGTACTTC. Its translation: CASSRPGQGTSYEQYF.

This clonotype was observed at least ten times. V is TRBV6-1 and J is TRBJ1-1, with D possibly TRBD1 on 6 matching bases. In germline, CDR1 is MNHNS, CDR2 SASEGT. This CDR3 has 14 amino acids. Trimming shortened V by 7 bases and J by 5 bases, and 17 bases separated the two germline ends. The CDR3, as DNA: TGTGCCAGCAACGACATAGGGGGATGGACTGAAGCTTTCTTT. This translates into CASNDIGGWTEAFF.

The V call is TRBV20-1, the J call TRBJ2-7; no clear D gene. Between the trimmed V and J ends, which lost 1 base and 0 bases, there was a span of 10 bases. The CDR3 covers 14 residues. Germline V gene lookup returns CDR1 DFQATT and CDR2 SNEGSKA (reference sequence). In DNA form, the CDR3 reads TGCAGTGCTAGAGGGTTGGTGAGCTCCTACGAGCAGTACTTC. Protein product: CSARGLVSSYEQYF.

This clonotype came up a few times. The J gene is TRBJ2-7, the V gene TRBV29-1; D possibly corresponds to TRBD1 (6 bases). Trimming took off 3 bases at V and 1 base at J, with 7 bases between the two ends. This CDR3 is built from 12 residues. Looked up from germline, CDR1 is SQVTM and CDR2 is ANQGSEA. CDR3 sequence reads: CSVDTGSYEQYF. The CDR3 nucleotides are TGCAGCGTTGATACAGGGTCCTACGAGCAGTACTTC.

The DNA of the CDR3 is TGTGCCAGCAGCATCGGGGGTAAGAACACTGAAGCTTTCTTT. Translation gives CASSIGGKNTEAFF. The V and J genes are TRBV11-2 and TRBJ1-1, with D possibly being TRBD1 (5 bases). Trimming cost V 5 bases and J 1 base, with 11 bases left between them. The CDR3 consists of 14 residues. Germline assignment: CDR1 SGHAT and CDR2 FQNNGV.

This chain joins TRBV6-1 and TRBJ1-5; tentative D call: TRBD1 (5 bases). V lost 6 bases and J 3 bases, leaving 15 bases between the germline ends. Germline loops: CDR1 MNHNS, CDR2 SASEGT. This CDR3 has 15 amino acids. CDR3 sequence: CASRPSAGYNQPQHF. The CDR3 DNA reads TGTGCCAGCAGACCCAGCGCAGGGTACAATCAGCCCCAGCATTTT.

In its sample, this clonotype was seen many times. The chain has TRBV2 and TRBJ1-4, with D maybe TRBD1 (5 bases). Trimming took off 7 bases at V and 8 bases at J, with 14 bases between the two ends. CDR1 is SNHLY and CDR2 is FYNNEI in the germline V gene. CDR3 length equals 13 residues. CDR3 in DNA: TGTGCCAGCAAACGGGTGGGGCAGGAAAAACTGTTTTTT. Residues: CASKRVGQEKLFF. The whole variable domain, remainder taken from reference TRBV2 and TRBJ1-4, is EPEVTQTPSHQVTQMGQEVILRCVPISNHLYFYWYRQILGQKVEFLVSFYNNEISEKSEIFDDQFSVERPDGSNFTLKIRSTKLEDSAMYFCASKRVGQEKLFFGSGTQLSVL.

This clonotype came up many times. The J gene is TRBJ1-5, the V gene TRBV28, with D hard to call. The CDR3 contains 14 residues. Trimming left V 4 bases short and J 0 bases short, with 7 bases between. Germline V gene data show CDR1 as MDHEN and CDR2 as SYDVKM. CDR3 sequence (DNA): TGTGCCAGCAGTTCGAGGAATAGCAATCAGCCCCAGCATTTT. The encoded protein is CASSSRNSNQPQHF.

The chain recombines TRBV5-1 with TRBJ2-7; 9 bases are a match to TRBD2. Per germline, CDR1 SGHRS and CDR2 YFSETQ. CDR3 length: 16 amino acids. J was trimmed by 2 bases and V by 0 bases; bases with no gene match: 6. The CDR3 region is CASSLGGRGSAYEQYF. CDR3 in DNA: TGCGCCAGCAGCTTGGGCGGGAGGGGATCTGCCTACGAGCAGTACTTC.

This clonotype has ten or more counts. The chain is built from TRBV27 and TRBJ1-1; D possibly corresponds to TRBD1 (6 bases). The germline V gene encodes CDR1 MNHEY and CDR2 SMNVEV (reference sequence). With 6 bases removed from V and 0 bases from J, the gap between germline ends came to 17 bases. This CDR3 comprises 16 residues. The CDR3, as DNA: TGTGCCAGCAGCTTACTCTCGACAGGAGTGAACACTGAAGCTTTCTTT. Translated, it gives CASSLLSTGVNTEAFF.

This clonotype was seen only a few times. The chain couples TRBV20-1 to TRBJ1-1; D call uncertain. V lost 1 base to trimming and J lost 5 bases, with 11 bases between them. The CDR3 extends over 13 amino acids. CDR1 and CDR2 (germline): DFQATT, SNEGSKA (reference sequence). The CDR3 sequence is CSARALVGTEAFF. DNA for the CDR3: TGCAGTGCTAGAGCCTTGGTGGGGACTGAAGCTTTCTTT.

The chain employs TRBV7-9 and TRBJ1-1; TRBD1 is a possible D gene (5 bases). Germline V gene lookup returns CDR1 SEHNR and CDR2 FQNEAQ (reference sequence). V was clipped by 0 bases and J by 6 bases, with 11 bases between them. This CDR3 region has 14 residues. In DNA form, the CDR3 reads TGTGCCAGCAGCTTAGCGGGGGGGGAACCTGAAGCTTTCTTT. It codes for CASSLAGGEPEAFF.

The chain is built from TRBV7-9 and TRBJ1-2; D gene unclear. The CDR3 runs 15 residues. The V end lost 0 bases, the J end lost 2 bases, and 10 bases lay between the germline ends. CDR1 is SEHNR and CDR2 is FQNEAQ in the germline V gene (reference sequence). The CDR3 nucleotides are TGTGCCAGCAGCTTAGCTGGCTTGTCAAACTATGGCTACACCTTC. It specifies CASSLAGLSNYGYTF.